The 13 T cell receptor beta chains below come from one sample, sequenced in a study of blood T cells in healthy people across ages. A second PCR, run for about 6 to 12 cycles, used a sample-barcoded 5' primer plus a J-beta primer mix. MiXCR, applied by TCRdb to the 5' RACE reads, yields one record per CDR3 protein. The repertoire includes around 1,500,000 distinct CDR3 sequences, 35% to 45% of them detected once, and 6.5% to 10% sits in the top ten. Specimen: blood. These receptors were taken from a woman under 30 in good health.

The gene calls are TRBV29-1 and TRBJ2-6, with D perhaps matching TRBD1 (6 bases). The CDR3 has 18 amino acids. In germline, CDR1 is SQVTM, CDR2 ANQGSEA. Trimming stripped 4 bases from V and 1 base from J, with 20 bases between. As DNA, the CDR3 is TGCAGCGTTGCGCCCCGTGGGAAGGGGGAATCTGGGGCCAACGTCCTGACTTTC. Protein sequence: CSVAPRGKGESGANVLTF.

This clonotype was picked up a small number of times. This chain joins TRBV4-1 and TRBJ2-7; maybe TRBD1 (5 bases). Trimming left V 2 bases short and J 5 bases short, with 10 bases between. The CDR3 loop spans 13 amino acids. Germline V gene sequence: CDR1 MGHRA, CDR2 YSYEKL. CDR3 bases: TGCGCCAGCAGCCAACGAAGGGGCGACGAGCAGTACTTC. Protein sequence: CASSQRRGDEQYF.

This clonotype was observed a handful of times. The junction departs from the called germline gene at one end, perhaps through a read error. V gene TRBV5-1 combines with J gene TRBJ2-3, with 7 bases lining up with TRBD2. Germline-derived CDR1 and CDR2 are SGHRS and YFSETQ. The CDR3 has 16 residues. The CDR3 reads CASSLAGGPSTDTQYF. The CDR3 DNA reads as TGTGCCAGCAGTTTAGCGGGCGGCCCTAGCACAGATACGCAGTATTTT.

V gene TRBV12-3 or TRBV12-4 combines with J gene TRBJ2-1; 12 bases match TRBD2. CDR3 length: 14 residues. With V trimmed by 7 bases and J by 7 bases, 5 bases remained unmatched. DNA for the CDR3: TGTGCCAGCAATCCTAGCGGGAGGGGGAATGAGCAGTTCTTC. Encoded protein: CASNPSGRGNEQFF.

The DNA of the CDR3 is TGCAGTGCTAGTTCAGCTAGCGGGAGGATCGAGAACACCGGGGAGCTGTTTTTT. Protein sequence: CSASSASGRIENTGELFF. This chain joins TRBV20-1 and TRBJ2-2; TRBD2 matches 11 bases. V lost 3 bases, J lost 1 base, and 10 bases stayed unmatched. This CDR3 is 18 amino acids long. The germline gives CDR1 DFQATT, CDR2 SNEGSKA (reference sequence).

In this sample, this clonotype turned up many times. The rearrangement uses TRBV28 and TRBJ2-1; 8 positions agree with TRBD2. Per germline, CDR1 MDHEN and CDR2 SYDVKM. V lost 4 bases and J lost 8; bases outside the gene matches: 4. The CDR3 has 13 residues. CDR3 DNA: TGTGCCAGCAGTTGGACTAGCAGTTATGAGCAGTTCTTC. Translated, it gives CASSWTSSYEQFF. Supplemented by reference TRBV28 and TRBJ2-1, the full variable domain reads DVKVTQSSRYLVKRTGEKVFLECVQDMDHENMFWYRQDPGLGLRLIYFSYDVKMKEKGDIPEGYSVSREKKERFSLILESASTNQTSMYLCASSWTSSYEQFFGPGTRLTVL.

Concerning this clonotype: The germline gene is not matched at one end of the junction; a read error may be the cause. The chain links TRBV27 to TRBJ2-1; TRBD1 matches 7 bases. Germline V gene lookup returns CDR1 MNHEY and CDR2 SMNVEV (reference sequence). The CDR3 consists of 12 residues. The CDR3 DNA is TGTGCCATCAGTTTCTACAGGGGTGAGCAGTTCTTC. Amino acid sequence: CAISFYRGEQFF.

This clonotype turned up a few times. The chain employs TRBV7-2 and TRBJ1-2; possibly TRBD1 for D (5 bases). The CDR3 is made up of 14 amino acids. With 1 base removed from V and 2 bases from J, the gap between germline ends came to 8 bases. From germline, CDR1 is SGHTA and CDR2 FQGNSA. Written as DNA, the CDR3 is TGTGCCAGCAGCTTAGAGTGGGGCAACTATGGCTACACCTTC. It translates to CASSLEWGNYGYTF.

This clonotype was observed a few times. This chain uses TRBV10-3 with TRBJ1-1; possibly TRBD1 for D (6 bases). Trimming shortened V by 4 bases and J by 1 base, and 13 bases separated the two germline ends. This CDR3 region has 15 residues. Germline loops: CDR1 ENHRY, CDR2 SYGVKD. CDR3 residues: CAISGPDSANTEAFF. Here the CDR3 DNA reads TGTGCCATCAGTGGGCCGGACAGCGCGAACACTGAAGCTTTCTTT.

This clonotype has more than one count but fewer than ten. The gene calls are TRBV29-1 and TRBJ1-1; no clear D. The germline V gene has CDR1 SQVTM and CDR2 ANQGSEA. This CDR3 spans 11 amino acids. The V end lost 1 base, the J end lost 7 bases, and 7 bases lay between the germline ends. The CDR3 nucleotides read TGCAGCGTTGAAGTACAGATTGAAGCTTTCTTT. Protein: CSVEVQIEAFF.

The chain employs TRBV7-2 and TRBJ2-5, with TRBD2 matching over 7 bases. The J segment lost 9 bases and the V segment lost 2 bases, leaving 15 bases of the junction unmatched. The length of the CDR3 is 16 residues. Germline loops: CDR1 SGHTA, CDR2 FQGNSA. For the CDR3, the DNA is TGTGCCAGCAGCTTACTCGGACTAGGCCCAAGTGGTTCCCAGTACTTC. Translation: CASSLLGLGPSGSQYF.

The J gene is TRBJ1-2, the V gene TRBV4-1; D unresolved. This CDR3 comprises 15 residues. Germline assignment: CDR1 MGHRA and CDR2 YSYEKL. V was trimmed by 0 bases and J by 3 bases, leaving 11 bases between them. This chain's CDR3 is CASSQDQNSDYGYTF. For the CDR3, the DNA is TGCGCCAGCAGCCAAGACCAAAACAGCGACTATGGCTACACCTTC.

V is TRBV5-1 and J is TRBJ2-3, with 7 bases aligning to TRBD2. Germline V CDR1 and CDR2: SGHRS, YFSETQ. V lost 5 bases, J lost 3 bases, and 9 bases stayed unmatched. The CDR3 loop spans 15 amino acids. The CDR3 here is CASSRGGEGTDTQYF. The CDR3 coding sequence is TGCGCCAGCAGTCGGGGAGGGGAAGGGACAGATACGCAGTATTTT. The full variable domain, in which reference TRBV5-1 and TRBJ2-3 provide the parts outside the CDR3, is KAGVTQTPRYLIKTRGQQVTLSCSPISGHRSVSWYQQTPGQGLQFLFEYFSETQRNKGNFPGRFSGRQFSNSRSEMNVSTLELGDSALYLCASSRGGEGTDTQYFGPGTRLTVL.